This record covers a single T cell receptor beta chain. Its binding antigen is unknown. Per-base quality was not reported, and no clone a single base away is much larger than it. This record comes from a study of technical replicates of blood from a few donors (dated by TCRdb to 2016 to 2017). Trimming costs V 5 bases and J 0 bases, and their ends lie 19 bases apart. Counted from cysteine to phenylalanine, this CDR3 has 17 amino acids. Just the 51-base CDR3 DNA is kept, in frame starting at base 1. The germline V gene provides CDR1 SGHRS and CDR2 YFSETQ. Libraries were built with the immunoSEQ multiplex PCR assay. Here the immuneACCESS table is served through TCRdb, limited to in-frame sequences with V and J called. Missing clones are a known gap in these copies; in checked studies unresolved V genes cover under half, and the rest lacks a known reason. Here the sample has 45,000 to 55,000 clones; about 95% occur a single time. Of the sample, 0.22% is held by the ten largest clones.

Rearrangement joined TRBV5-1 to TRBJ2-3; TRBD1 could be the D gene, as 6 bases match. This TCR was sampled from a human donor in good health. Sequences were obtained from T cells isolated from PBMCs. The CDR3 protein: CASRHGTQSHSTDTQYF. The DNA sequence follows: TGCGCCAGCAGACATGGGACACAGAGCCATAGCACAGATACGCAGTATTTT.